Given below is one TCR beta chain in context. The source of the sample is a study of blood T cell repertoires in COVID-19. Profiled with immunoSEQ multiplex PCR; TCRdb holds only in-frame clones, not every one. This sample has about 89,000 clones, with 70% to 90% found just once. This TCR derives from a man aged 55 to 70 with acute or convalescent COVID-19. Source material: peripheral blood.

This CDR3 reads CASSPGGGANTGELFF. The CDR3, as DNA: TGTGCCAGCTCACCGGGAGGAGGGGCGAACACCGGGGAGCTGTTTTTT. The chain has TRBV18 and TRBJ2-2; tentatively, D is TRBD2 (6 bases). V gave up 3 bases and J gave up 0 bases, with 11 bases separating them. CDR3 length: 16 amino acids. In germline, CDR1 is KGHSH, CDR2 LQKENI.